Listed below are T cell receptor beta chains from one sample, sequenced in a study of cytomegalovirus exposure and HLA in healthy donors. Clones were sequenced by immunoSEQ multiplex PCR, and TCRdb holds only the in-frame ones, with some missing. Of about 150,000 clones listed, roughly 77% are singletons. The sample comprised PBMCs. The origin of the receptors is a male donor in good health and CMV-seronegative. Both conserved end residues are part of each CDR3. The D gene is left open where the match is weak. The size entry is marked missing in some rows and otherwise reads once, few, many or a size class.

clone size | J gene | D gene | V gene | CDR3 DNA | CDR3 protein
. | TRBJ2-2 | . | TRBV19 | TGTGCCAGTAGTATACTCGACAGGAACACCGGGGAGCTGTTTTTT | CASSILDRNTGELFF
. | TRBJ2-1 | . | TRBV14 | TGTGCCAGCAGCCCCGGTGGGGGAGGCAGTAATGAGCAGTTCTTC | CASSPGGGGSNEQFF
once | TRBJ1-1 | . | TRBV29-1 | TGCAGCGCCCAGGGGTCCACTGAAGCTTTCTTT | CSAQGSTEAFF
. | TRBJ1-6 | . | TRBV5-1 | TGCGCCAGCAGCCCGGGGGAAGATAATTCACCCCTCCACTTT | CASSPGEDNSPLHF
. | TRBJ2-7 | . | TRBV27 | TGTGCCAGCAGTTTGGCGGGATTGGACGAGCAGTACTTC | CASSLAGLDEQYF
. | TRBJ2-6 | TRBD1 | TRBV5-1 | TGCGCCAGCACGCAGGGGGCGGATGGGGCCAACGTCCTGACTTTC | CASTQGADGANVLTF
. | TRBJ1-2 | . | TRBV13 | TGTGCCAGCAGCTTAGTGGCCGCGGGCTCCTATGGCTACACCTTC | CASSLVAAGSYGYTF
. | TRBJ2-3 | . | TRBV11-3 | TGTGCCAGCAGCACCGGGACATACACAGATACGCAGTATTTT | CASSTGTYTDTQYF
few | TRBJ1-2 | TRBD1 | TRBV10-3 | TGTGCCATCTCCTTCGGACAGGGGGCTTATGGCTACACCTTC | CAISFGQGAYGYTF
. | TRBJ2-2 | . | TRBV27 | TGTGCCAGCAGTCCCCCGGGACACTTGAACACCGGGGAGCTGTTTTTT | CASSPPGHLNTGELFF
. | TRBJ2-1 | . | TRBV4-1 | TGCGCCAGCAGCCAAGGAGGGTACTCCTCCCAAGATGAGCAGTTCTTC | CASSQGGYSSQDEQFF
. | TRBJ2-5 | TRBD1 | TRBV2 | TGTGCCAGCAGTCGGGACAGGGAAGAGACCCAGTACTTC | CASSRDREETQYF
. | TRBJ1-2 | . | TRBV2 | TGTGCCAGCAGGGCGGGAGCCTATGGCTACACCTTC | CASRAGAYGYTF
. | TRBJ2-7 | TRBD2 | TRBV7-6 | TGTGCCAGCAGCTCACCGGGACTAAGAAACGAGCAGTACTTC | CASSSPGLRNEQYF
. | TRBJ1-1 | TRBD1 | TRBV5-1 | TGCGCCAGCAGCTTAGACCGAGACAGGGGCGACTCTTTCTTT | CASSLDRDRGDSFF
. | TRBJ1-5 | . | TRBV21-1 | TGTGCCAGCAGCAAGGGCTGGGGGAGGTGCAATCAGCCCCAGCATTTT | CASSKGWGRCNQPQHF
. | TRBJ1-4 | . | TRBV10-2 | TGCGCCAGCAGTGAGCCCGGGTCCGCAACTAATGAAAAACTGTTTTTT | CASSEPGSATNEKLFF
. | TRBJ1-3 | . | TRBV7-9 | TGTGCCAGCAGCTTAGCGCAGGGTTCTGGAAACACCATATATTTT | CASSLAQGSGNTIYF
. | TRBJ1-6 | TRBD1 | TRBV18 | TGTGCCAGCTCACCAAAGGGACAGGGGGCGTGGAGTGATTCACCCCTCCACTTT | CASSPKGQGAWSDSPLHF
. | TRBJ2-4 | TRBD2 | TRBV28 | TGTGCCAGCAGGGGACTAGCGGGCCTAGCCAAAAACATTCAGTACTTC | CASRGLAGLAKNIQYF
. | TRBJ2-3 | . | TRBV7-2 | TGTGCCAGCAGCTTTGAGAGAACTACAGATACGCAGTATTTT | CASSFERTTDTQYF
. | TRBJ2-1 | . | TRBV5-1 | TGCGCCAGCAGCACCGGCGGCCCCAATGAGCAGTTCTTC | CASSTGGPNEQFF
. | TRBJ1-5 | TRBD1 | TRBV18 | TGTGCCAGCTCGGAGGGGGCGTCAAATCAGCCCCAGCATTTT | CASSEGASNQPQHF
. | TRBJ2-1 | TRBD1 | TRBV11-2 | TGTGCCAGCAGCCAGCGACAGGGGGCCAATGAGCAGTTCTTC | CASSQRQGANEQFF
once | TRBJ1-2 | . | TRBV29-1 | TGCAGCGTTGAAGATCACGGTTATGGCTACACCTTC | CSVEDHGYGYTF
. | TRBJ1-2 | TRBD1 | TRBV2 | TGTGCCAGCAGTGTTCGACAGGGAGGACTCTATGGCTACACCTTC | CASSVRQGGLYGYTF
once | TRBJ2-7 | . | TRBV5-1 | TGCGCCAGCAGCTCTCAGGGGGGAGGATCAGCCGAGCAGTACTTC | CASSSQGGGSAEQYF
once | TRBJ2-3 | . | TRBV6-1 | TGTGCCAGCAGTGAGCGGGGGCCGAGCACAGATACGCAGTATTTT | CASSERGPSTDTQYF
. | TRBJ2-7 | TRBD1 | TRBV7-6 | TGTGCCAGCAGCTTAGAGGACAGGGTGTCCGAGCAGTACTTC | CASSLEDRVSEQYF
few | TRBJ2-3 | . | TRBV11-2 | TGTGCCAGCAGCTTGCAGGGGCATGAAGCAGATACGCAGTATTTT | CASSLQGHEADTQYF
. | TRBJ1-1 | . | TRBV9 | TGTGCCAGCAGCGTAGCCGGACGCCGGGGTGGGGCTTTCTTT | CASSVAGRRGGAFF
. | TRBJ2-3 | . | TRBV27 | TGTGCCAGCAGTTTCGGGGGCACAGATACGCAGTATTTT | CASSFGGTDTQYF
. | TRBJ2-7 | . | TRBV7-2 | TGTGCCAGCAGCTTACGCGGGGACTACGAGCAGTACTTC | CASSLRGDYEQYF
. | TRBJ1-2 | TRBD1 | TRBV28 | TGTGCCAGCAGCCGACAGGGCAAACCTAACTATGGCTACACCTTC | CASSRQGKPNYGYTF
few | TRBJ2-1 | TRBD2 | TRBV2 | TGTGCCAGCAGGAAACCGGGACTAGCGGCTTACAATGAGCAGTTCTTC | CASRKPGLAAYNEQFF
. | TRBJ2-1 | . | TRBV2 | TGTGCCAGCAGTGGCACCGGACTAAGAAGTAATGAGCAGTTCTTC | CASSGTGLRSNEQFF
. | TRBJ1-1 | . | TRBV15 | TGTGCCACCACCATTAAGGGGGGGGGCGCAAAGGCTTTCTTT | CATTIKGGGAKAFF
. | TRBJ1-6 | TRBD1 | TRBV19 | TGTGCCAGTAGTGCCGTCGGCGGGACAGGGGGGACTTCACCCCTCCACTTT | CASSAVGGTGGTSPLHF
few | TRBJ2-3 | TRBD2 | TRBV29-1 | TGCAGCGTAGAGGGCGGGAGGGATATAGATACGCAGTATTTT | CSVEGGRDIDTQYF
. | TRBJ2-1 | TRBD2 | TRBV7-8 | TGTGCCAGCAGCTCCGGCCTAGCGGGAGAGGGTGAGCAGTTCTTC | CASSSGLAGEGEQFF
. | TRBJ1-1 | . | TRBV10-3 | TGTGCCATCAGTGGGGGGCCCACTGAAGCTTTCTTT | CAISGGPTEAFF
. | TRBJ2-2 | TRBD2 | TRBV10-2 | TGCGCCAGCAGTGAGGCTAGCGGGAGAGTCGGGGAGCTGTTTTTT | CASSEASGRVGELFF
few | TRBJ2-7 | . | TRBV6-5 | TGTGCCAGCAGTTACGTCCAGGGGCGTACCTACGAGCAGTACTTC | CASSYVQGRTYEQYF
. | TRBJ2-5 | . | TRBV6-5 | TGTGCCAGCAGCCCGGGAGTTGTGGGGACCCAGTACTTC | CASSPGVVGTQYF
. | TRBJ2-1 | TRBD2 | TRBV6-5 | TGTGCCAGCAGCCGCCCGGGACTAGCCATCGGTGAGCAGTTCTTC | CASSRPGLAIGEQFF
. | TRBJ2-2 | TRBD2 | TRBV11-3 | TGTGCCAGCAGCTTAGGCCGACTAGCGGGAGACGCGAACACCGGGGAGCTGTTTTTT | CASSLGRLAGDANTGELFF
. | TRBJ1-1 | . | TRBV5-1 | TGCGCCAGCAGCTGGGGAGGCCTCGAAGCTTTCTTT | CASSWGGLEAFF
few | TRBJ2-2 | . | TRBV7-8 | TGTGCCAGCAGCCACCCAACGGAGGGACCGAACACCGGGGAGCTGTTTTTT | CASSHPTEGPNTGELFF
once | TRBJ1-5 | . | TRBV19 | TGTGCCAGTAGTTACGGAGGAAATCAGCCCCAGCATTTT | CASSYGGNQPQHF
. | TRBJ2-1 | TRBD2 | TRBV29-1 | TGCAGCGTTTTACTGGGGGGGAAGTCCTACAATGAGCAGTTCTTC | CSVLLGGKSYNEQFF
few | TRBJ1-2 | TRBD1 | TRBV6-5 | TGTGCCAGCAATCCGGGACAGGGGTATGGCTACACCTTC | CASNPGQGYGYTF
. | TRBJ2-7 | . | TRBV7-2 | TGTGCCAGCAGCTTAGAAGGGGGCTACGAGCAGTACTTC | CASSLEGGYEQYF
few | TRBJ2-7 | TRBD1 | TRBV5-6 | TGTGCCAGCAGCTCAGACAGGGCCCTGATCAGGTACGAGCAGTACTTC | CASSSDRALIRYEQYF
. | TRBJ1-1 | . | TRBV19 | TGTGCCAGTAGTATCGGGGGGAACACTGAAGCTTTCTTT | CASSIGGNTEAFF
. | TRBJ1-1 | TRBD1 | TRBV10-1 | TGCGCCAGCAGAGGGACAGGGGGCGGAACTGAAGCTTTCTTT | CASRGTGGGTEAFF
. | TRBJ2-7 | . | TRBV5-1 | TGCGCCAGCAGCTTGGAAGCTAGTCTGTACGAGCAGTACTTC | CASSLEASLYEQYF
. | TRBJ1-2 | . | TRBV11-2 | TGTGCCAGCAGCCTGAACGGCGTCGGGAGCTACACCTTC | CASSLNGVGSYTF